This T cell receptor (beta chain) was observed in a study of siplizumab effects on memory and regulatory T cells. Overall study results and limits: A mean of around 65% of mappable alloreactive CD4+ clones were Treg-derived with siplizumab, compared with 25% to 30% in controls. Naive-or-memory phenotypes were unassignable for roughly 80-97% of proliferating CD4+ or CD8+ clones.

The germline gives CDR1 KGHSH, CDR2 LQKENI. The CDR3 is made up of 14 amino acids. V dropped 1 base and J dropped 6 bases, with 12 bases sitting between them. Concerning this clone: Its specificity is not known.

Libraries were prepared by immunoSEQ multiplex PCR; TCRdb keeps only in-frame clonotypes and omits some of them. The sample shows approximately 100,000 clones, roughly 94% of them seen only once. The receptor's source is a human donor in good health. The chain recombines TRBV18 with TRBJ1-1; D unresolved. Material: non-Treg CD4+ T cells sorted from blood. CDR3: CASSPQGYQSEAFF. As DNA, the CDR3 is TGTGCCAGCTCACCACAGGGATATCAGTCTGAAGCTTTCTTT.